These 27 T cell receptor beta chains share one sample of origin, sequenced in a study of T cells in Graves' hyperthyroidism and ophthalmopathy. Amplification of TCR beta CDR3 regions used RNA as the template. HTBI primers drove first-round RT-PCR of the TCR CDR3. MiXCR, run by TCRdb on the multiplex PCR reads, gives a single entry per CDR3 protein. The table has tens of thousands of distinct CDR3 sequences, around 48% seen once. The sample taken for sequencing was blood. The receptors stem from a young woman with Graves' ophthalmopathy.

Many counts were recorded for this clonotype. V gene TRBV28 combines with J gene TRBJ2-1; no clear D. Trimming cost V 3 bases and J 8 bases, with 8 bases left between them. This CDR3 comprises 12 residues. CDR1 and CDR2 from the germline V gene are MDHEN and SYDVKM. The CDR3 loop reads CASSLENDEQFF. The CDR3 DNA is TGTGCCAGCAGTTTGGAGAACGATGAGCAGTTCTTC.

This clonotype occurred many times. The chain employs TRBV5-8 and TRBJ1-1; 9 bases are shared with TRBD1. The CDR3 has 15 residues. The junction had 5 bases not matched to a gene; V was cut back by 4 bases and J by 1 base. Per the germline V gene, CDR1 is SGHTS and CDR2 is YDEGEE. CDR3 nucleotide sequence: TGTGCCAGCAGCCCGACGGACAGGGGGAACACTGAAGCTTTCTTT. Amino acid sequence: CASSPTDRGNTEAFF.

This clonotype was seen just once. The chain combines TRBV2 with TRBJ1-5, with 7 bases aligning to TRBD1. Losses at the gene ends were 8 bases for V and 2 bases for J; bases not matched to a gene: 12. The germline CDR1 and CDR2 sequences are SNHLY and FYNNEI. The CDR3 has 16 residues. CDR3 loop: CASLGQRGRGNQPQHF. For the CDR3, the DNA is TGTGCCAGCTTGGGACAGCGTGGTAGGGGCAATCAGCCCCAGCATTTT. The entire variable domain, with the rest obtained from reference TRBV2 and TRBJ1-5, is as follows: EPEVTQTPSHQVTQMGQEVILRCVPISNHLYFYWYRQILGQKVEFLVSFYNNEISEKSEIFDDQFSVERPDGSNFTLKIRSTKLEDSAMYFCASLGQRGRGNQPQHFGDGTRLSIL.

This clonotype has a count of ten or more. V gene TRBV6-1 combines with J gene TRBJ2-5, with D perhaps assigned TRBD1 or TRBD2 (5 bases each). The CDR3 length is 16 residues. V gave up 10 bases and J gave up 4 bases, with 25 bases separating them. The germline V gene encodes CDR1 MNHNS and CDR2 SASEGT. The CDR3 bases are TGTGCCACCAGGGCGGGCCGGCGGGTGGGGACAGAGACCCAGTACTTC. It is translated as CATRAGRRVGTETQYF.

The CDR3 region is CSSGQGGYYEQYF. The DNA for the CDR3 is TGCAGCTCGGGACAGGGTGGGTACTACGAGCAGTACTTC. The chain carries TRBV29-1 and TRBJ2-7; 9 bases map to TRBD1. V lost 8 bases to trimming and J lost 3 bases; unmatched junction nucleotides: 8. The CDR3 has 13 amino acids. Per the germline V gene, CDR1 is SQVTM and CDR2 is ANQGSEA.

The chain's CDR3 is CARAPLAGGINEQFF. CDR3 nucleotides: TGTGCTAGAGCCCCTCTAGCGGGAGGGATCAATGAGCAGTTCTTC. V usage is TRBV7-7 and J usage is TRBJ2-1, with 12 bases fitting TRBD2. CDR3 length equals 15 residues. Per germline, CDR1 SSHAT and CDR2 FNYEAQ (reference sequence).

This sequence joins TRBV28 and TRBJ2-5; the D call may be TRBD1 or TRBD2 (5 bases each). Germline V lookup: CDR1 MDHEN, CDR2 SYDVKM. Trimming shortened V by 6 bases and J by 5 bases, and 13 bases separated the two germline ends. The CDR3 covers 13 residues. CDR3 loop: CASRRQGDETQYF. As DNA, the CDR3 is TGTGCCAGCAGGCGTCAGGGAGACGAGACCCAGTACTTC.

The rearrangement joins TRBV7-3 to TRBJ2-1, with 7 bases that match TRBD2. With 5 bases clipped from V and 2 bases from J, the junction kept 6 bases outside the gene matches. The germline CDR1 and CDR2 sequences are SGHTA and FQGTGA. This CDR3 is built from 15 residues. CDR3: CASSLIAGPYNEQFF. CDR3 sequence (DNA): TGTGCCAGCAGCCTCATAGCGGGTCCCTACAATGAGCAGTTCTTC. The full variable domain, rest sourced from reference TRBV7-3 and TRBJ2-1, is GAGVSQTPSNKVTEKGKYVELRCDPISGHTALYWYRQSLGQGPEFLIYFQGTGAADDSGLPNDRFFAVRPEGSVSTLKIQRTERGDSAVYLCASSLIAGPYNEQFFGPGTRLTVL.

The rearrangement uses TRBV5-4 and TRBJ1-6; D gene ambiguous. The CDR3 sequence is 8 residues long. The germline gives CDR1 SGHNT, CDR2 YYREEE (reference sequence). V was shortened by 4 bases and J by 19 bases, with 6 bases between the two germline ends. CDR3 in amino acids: CASSQGHF. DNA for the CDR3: TGTGCCAGCAGCCAAGGACACTTT.

This CDR3 is CASSIFDTGYGYTF. The CDR3 bases are TGTGCCAGTAGTATATTTGACACTGGCTATGGCTACACCTTC. This chain uses TRBV19 with TRBJ1-2; unclear D gene. Trimming removed 2 bases at V and 4 bases at J, with 11 bases between. The CDR3 length is 14 residues. The germline V gene encodes CDR1 LNHDA and CDR2 SQIVND (reference sequence).

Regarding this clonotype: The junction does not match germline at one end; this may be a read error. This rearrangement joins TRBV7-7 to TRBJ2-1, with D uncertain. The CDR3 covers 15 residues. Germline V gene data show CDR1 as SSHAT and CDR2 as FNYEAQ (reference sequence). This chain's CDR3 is CASSVEEDSYNEQFF. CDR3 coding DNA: TGTGCTAGCAGCGTTGAAGAGGACTCCTACAATGAGCAGTTCTTC.

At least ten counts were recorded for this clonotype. CDR3 DNA sequence: TGTGCCAGCAGTCCGTGGGGAGGGTCCTACAATGAGCAGTTCTTC. Translated: CASSPWGGSYNEQFF. The genes are TRBV28 and TRBJ2-1, with 7 bases aligning to TRBD2. Germline lookup yields CDR1 MDHEN and CDR2 SYDVKM. CDR3 length: 15 residues. Trimming took 5 bases from V and 1 from J; bases not matched to a gene: 5.

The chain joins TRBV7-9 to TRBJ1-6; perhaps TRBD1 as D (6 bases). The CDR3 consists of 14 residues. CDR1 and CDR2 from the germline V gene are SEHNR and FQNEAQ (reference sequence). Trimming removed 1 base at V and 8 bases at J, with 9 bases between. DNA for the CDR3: TGTGCCAGCAGCTTAGAGGGGGTCGATTCACCCCTCCACTTT. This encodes CASSLEGVDSPLHF. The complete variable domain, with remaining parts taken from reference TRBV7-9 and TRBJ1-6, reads DTGVSQNPRHKITKRGQNVTFRCDPISEHNRLYWYRQTLGQGPEFLTYFQNEAQLEKSRLLSDRFSAERPKGSFSTLEIQRTEQGDSAMYLCASSLEGVDSPLHFGNGTRLTVT.

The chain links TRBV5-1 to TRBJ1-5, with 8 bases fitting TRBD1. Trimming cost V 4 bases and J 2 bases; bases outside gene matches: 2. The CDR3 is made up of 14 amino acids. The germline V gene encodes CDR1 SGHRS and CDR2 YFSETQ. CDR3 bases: TGCGCCAGCAGCGAGGGACAGGGCAATCAGCCCCAGCATTTT. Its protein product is CASSEGQGNQPQHF.

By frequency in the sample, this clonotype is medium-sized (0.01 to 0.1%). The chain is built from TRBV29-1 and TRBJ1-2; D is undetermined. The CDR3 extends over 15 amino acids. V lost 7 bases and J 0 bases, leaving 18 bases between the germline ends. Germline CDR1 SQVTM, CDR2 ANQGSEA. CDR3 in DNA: TGCAGCGCGAACGCCCTTCACCAAGCTAACTATGGCTACACCTTC. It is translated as CSANALHQANYGYTF.

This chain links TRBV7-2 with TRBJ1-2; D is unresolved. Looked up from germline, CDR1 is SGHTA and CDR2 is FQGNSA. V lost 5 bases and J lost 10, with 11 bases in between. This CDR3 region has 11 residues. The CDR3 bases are TGTGCCAGCAGCCAAGAAAGGGACTACACCTTC. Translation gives CASSQERDYTF.

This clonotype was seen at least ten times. CDR3 in amino acids: CASSGQGLNEQFF. Written as DNA, the CDR3 is TGTGCCAGCTCGGGCCAGGGCCTCAATGAGCAGTTCTTC. The genes are TRBV11-1 and TRBJ2-1; tentatively, D is TRBD1 (5 bases). Trimming removed 8 bases from V and 6 bases from J, with 14 bases in between. The CDR3 sequence is 13 residues long. Germline V CDR1 and CDR2: SGHAT, FQDESV (reference sequence). Combining the CDR3 with reference TRBV11-1 and TRBJ2-1 gives the whole variable domain EAEVAQSPRYKITEKSQAVAFWCDPISGHATLYWYRQILGQGPELLVQFQDESVVDDSQLPKDRFSAERLKGVDSTLKIQPAELGDSAMYLCASSGQGLNEQFFGPGTRLTVL.

The CDR3 coding sequence is TGTGCCACCTATACAGAGAAGGGTGAAGCTTTCTTT. Translating gives CATYTEKGEAFF. The rearrangement joins TRBV24-1 to TRBJ1-1, with D unclear. Trimming removed 9 bases at V and 7 bases at J, with 14 bases between. The CDR3 contains 12 residues. The germline V gene has CDR1 KGHDR and CDR2 SFDVKD.

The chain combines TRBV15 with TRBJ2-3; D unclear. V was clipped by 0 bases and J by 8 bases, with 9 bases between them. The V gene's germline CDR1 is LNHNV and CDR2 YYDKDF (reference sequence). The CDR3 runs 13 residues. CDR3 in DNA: TGTGCCACCAGCAGAGAGTCCGTGGCTACGCAGTATTTT. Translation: CATSRESVATQYF.

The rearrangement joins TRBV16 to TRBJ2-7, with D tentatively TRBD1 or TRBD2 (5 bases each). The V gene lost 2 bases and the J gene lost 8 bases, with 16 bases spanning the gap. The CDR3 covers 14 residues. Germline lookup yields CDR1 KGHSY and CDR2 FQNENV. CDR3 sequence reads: CASSQNRDRNQQYF. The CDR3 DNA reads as TGTGCCAGCAGCCAAAACCGGGACCGCAATCAGCAGTACTTC.

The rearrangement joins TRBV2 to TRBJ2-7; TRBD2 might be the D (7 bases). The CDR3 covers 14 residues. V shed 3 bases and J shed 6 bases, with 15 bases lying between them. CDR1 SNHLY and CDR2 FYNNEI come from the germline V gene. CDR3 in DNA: TGTGCCAGCAGTGATACGGGGGGCACCAGCGAGCAGTACTTC. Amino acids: CASSDTGGTSEQYF.

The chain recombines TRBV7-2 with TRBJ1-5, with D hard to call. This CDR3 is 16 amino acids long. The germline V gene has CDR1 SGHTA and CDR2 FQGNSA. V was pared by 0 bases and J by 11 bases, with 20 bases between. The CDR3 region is CASSLALAGGQETQHF. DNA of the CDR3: TGTGCCAGCAGCTTAGCACTAGCGGGAGGGCAAGAGACCCAGCATTTT. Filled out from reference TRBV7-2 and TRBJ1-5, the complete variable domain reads GAGVSQSPSNKVTEKGKDVELRCDPISGHTALYWYRQSLGQGLEFLIYFQGNSAPDKSGLPSDRFSAERTGGSVSTLTIQRTQQEDSAVYLCASSLALAGGQETQHFGDGTRLSIL.

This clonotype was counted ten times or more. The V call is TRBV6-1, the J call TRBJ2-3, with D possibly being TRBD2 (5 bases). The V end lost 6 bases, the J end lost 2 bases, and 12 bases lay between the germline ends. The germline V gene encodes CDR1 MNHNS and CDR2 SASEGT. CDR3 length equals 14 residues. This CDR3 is CASSVGSPTDTQYF. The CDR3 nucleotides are TGTGCCAGCAGCGTGGGGAGCCCCACAGATACGCAGTATTTT.

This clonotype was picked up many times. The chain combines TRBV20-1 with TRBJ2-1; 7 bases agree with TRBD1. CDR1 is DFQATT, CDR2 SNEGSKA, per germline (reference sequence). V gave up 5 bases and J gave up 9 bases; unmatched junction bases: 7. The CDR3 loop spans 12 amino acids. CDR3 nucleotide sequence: TGCAGTGCTGGGCGACAGGGTGGTGAGCAGTTCTTC. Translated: CSAGRQGGEQFF.

The CDR3 reads CASSQKIGGGSPLHF. The DNA for the CDR3 is TGCGCCAGCAGCCAGAAGATAGGCGGCGGGTCACCCCTCCACTTT. The chain uses TRBV4-1 and TRBJ1-6; D call uncertain. In germline, CDR1 is MGHRA, CDR2 YSYEKL. This CDR3 region has 15 residues. V gave up 3 bases and J gave up 10 bases, with 16 bases separating them.

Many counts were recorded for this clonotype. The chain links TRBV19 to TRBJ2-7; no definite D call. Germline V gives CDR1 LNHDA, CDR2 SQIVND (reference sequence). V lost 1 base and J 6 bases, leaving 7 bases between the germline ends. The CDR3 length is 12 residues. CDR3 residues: CASSIVTGEQYF. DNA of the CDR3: TGTGCCAGTAGTATAGTCACTGGCGAGCAGTACTTC.

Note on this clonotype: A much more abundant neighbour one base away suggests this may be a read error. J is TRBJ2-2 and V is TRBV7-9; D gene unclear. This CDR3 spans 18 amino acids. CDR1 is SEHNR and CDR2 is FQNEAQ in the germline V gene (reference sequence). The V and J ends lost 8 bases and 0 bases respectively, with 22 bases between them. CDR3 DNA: TGTGCCAGCGCACCCAGACTCCCACCCTGGGCGAACACCGGGGAGCTGTTTTTT. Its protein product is CASAPRLPPWANTGELFF.